This T cell receptor (beta chain) comes out of a study of T cell responses to AZD1222 COVID-19 vaccine (dated by TCRdb to the early 2020s). Regarding the research as a whole: TCR sequencing was performed for about 240 trial participants, of whom some 200 were given two doses of AZD1222 and around 25 were given two doses of MenACWY control vaccine. Trial participants were enrolled by age into subgroups of 18-55, 56-69 and 70-plus years, and roughly 160, 29 and 62 TCR-sequenced participants, respectively, were included in these subgroups.

The meaning of the sample's time point label: about 28 days (+/-7) after the second vaccine dose. Because spike-specific TCR depth and breadth did not differ between the two schedules, AZD1222 recipients who got a second dose at roughly 4 weeks were pooled with those who got a second dose at roughly 12 weeks. Samples from vaccinated people were obtained from the UK trials COV001 and COV002, which included a single-blind randomized controlled phase 2/3 trial of AZD1222 (ChAdOx1 nCoV-19) in healthy adults. For TCRbeta chain sequencing, PBMC samples were collected from trial participants at day 0 and at day 28 after the second dose. The germline V gene provides CDR1 MNHEY and CDR2 SVGAGI. The CDR3, from cysteine to phenylalanine, totals 13 residues. Only the CDR3 portion is preserved as DNA: 39 bases, with reading frame beginning at the first base. The junction carries 10 bases between V and J, which are trimmed by 7 bases and 0 bases respectively.

The CDR3 regions of human TCRbeta chains were analyzed by immunosequencing. For the original study's pipeline: TCRs in the repertoires were matched against a reference library of SARS-CoV-2-specific TCRs that had been generated with the MIRA antigen-specificity platform. Breadth was defined as the fraction of unique TCRs that were SARS-CoV-2-associated. Depth was defined as the fraction of total T cells that were SARS-CoV-2-associated. Using the MIRA data, each spike-specific TCR was assigned both to the spike region to which the TCR was reactive and to a CD4 or CD8 class. Log10-transformed breadth and depth values were compared by one-way ANOVA with Sidak's multiple comparisons tests. TCRdb stores this immuneACCESS table with in-frame sequences only. Part of the clones is absent; in the studies checked, under half of the shortfall reflects unresolved V genes, and no reason is known for the rest. V and J calls and clone size are as listed in that table; D and trimming were resolved from the DNA. In all, the sample holds 110,000 or so clones, and around 90% of those were seen once. Around 4% of the sample belongs to the ten largest clones.

General study outcomes and caveats: Most participants were white British and females outnumbered males, and the authors suggested that clonal diversity may have been underestimated. The 56-69-year group was small, and its depth increase did not reach significance, likely because of low power. CD4 TCRs associated with the vaccine covered the entire spike protein, and the dominant responses were in regions 160-218 and 743-854. Reportedly, almost half of the unique spike-specific TCRs recognized epitopes lying outside the regions that are mutated in the B.1.351 and B.1.1.7 variants. Because no day 14 peak-response samples were available, repertoires were characterized only after the peak T cell response. A significant rise in spike-specific TCR breadth and depth was observed after two AZD1222 doses relative to day 0 and relative to MenACWY recipients. Only six AZD1222 recipients were SARS-CoV-2 seropositive at baseline, limiting conclusions about previously exposed vaccinees.

As for this clone: No cognate antigen has been identified for it. Nothing much larger sits one base from this clone, and base qualities are not available.

Sequenced material: peripheral blood, taken 28 days after the second AZD1222 dose. The receptor's source is an adult who received the AZD1222 COVID-19 vaccine. The receptor chain draws on TRBV6-5 and TRBJ2-7, with a tentative D gene TRBD2 over 5 matching bases. The DNA sequence is TGTGCCAGCACCTCCGGACTCTCCTACGAGCAGTACTTC. Its protein is CASTSGLSYEQYF.